The 15 T cell receptor beta chains presented below share a single source sample, sequenced in a study of T cell repertoires in cytomegalovirus infection. In TCRdb, the reads were re-called with MiXCR into one record per CDR3 protein. Of around 310,000 distinct CDR3 sequences in the sample, around a sixth were seen once. Source material: PBMCs. The receptors shown here come from a human donor in good health (CMV status not recorded). Some clones in this sample may be carry-over from other donors' samples.

This clonotype was seen at least ten times. The J gene is TRBJ1-6, the V gene TRBV19; D might be TRBD1 (6 bases). The CDR3 length is 14 residues. Germline V lookup: CDR1 LNHDA, CDR2 SQIVND (reference sequence). Between the trimmed V and J ends, which lost 0 bases and 10 bases, there was a span of 10 bases. DNA for the CDR3: TGTGCCAGTAGTATAGATGGGGGCCGGTCACCCCTCCACTTT. The encoded protein is CASSIDGGRSPLHF.

This clonotype was counted ten times or more. This chain links TRBV7-3 with TRBJ2-5; no reliable D call. This CDR3 is 14 amino acids long. Germline assignment: CDR1 SGHTA and CDR2 FQGTGA. With 1 base removed from V and 9 bases from J, the gap between germline ends came to 15 bases. CDR3 DNA sequence: TGTGCCAGCAGCTTAAGTCCCACTGGGTTTCCCCAGTACTTC. It codes for CASSLSPTGFPQYF.

This clonotype was seen a handful of times. This chain links TRBV12-3 or TRBV12-4 with TRBJ2-4; no clear D. The CDR3 runs to 19 residues. The ends were cut back, 3 bases at V and 1 base at J, with 22 bases in the middle. This CDR3 is CASSFRPYGSPRAKNIQYF. CDR3 sequence (DNA): TGTGCCAGCAGTTTTCGGCCCTATGGTTCTCCCCGGGCCAAAAACATTCAGTACTTC.

This clonotype was found a few times. The chain combines TRBV20-1 with TRBJ2-1; possible D gene TRBD1, 6 bases. The V end lost 2 bases, the J end lost 6 bases, and 11 bases lay between the germline ends. Germline loops: CDR1 DFQATT, CDR2 SNEGSKA (reference sequence). The CDR3 extends over 13 amino acids. DNA of the CDR3: TGCAGTGCTAGACTCCGAGGGGGCAATGAGCAGTTCTTC. Residues: CSARLRGGNEQFF.

To note about this clonotype: A much larger clone sits a single nucleotide away, making a read error possible. The rearrangement links TRBV10-3 to TRBJ1-1; 7 nucleotides line up with TRBD1. CDR3 length: 14 amino acids. Per the germline V gene, CDR1 is ENHRY and CDR2 is SYGVKD. The DNA for the CDR3 is TGTGCCATCAGTGTTACAGGGGAGAACACTGAAGCTCTCTTT. As protein: CAISVTGENTEALF.

The CDR3 DNA reads TGTGCCAGCAGTTTTTTAGGGGGGCGAACCGGGGAGCTGTTTTTT. Translating it yields CASSFLGGRTGELFF. The rearrangement links TRBV28 to TRBJ2-2; D possibly matches TRBD1 or TRBD2 (6 bases each). The CDR3 covers 15 residues. Trimming left V 3 bases short and J 5 bases short, with 13 bases between. Germline lookup yields CDR1 MDHEN and CDR2 SYDVKM.

The V call is TRBV18, the J call TRBJ1-3; no clear D gene. The CDR3 length is 15 residues. Germline assignment: CDR1 KGHSH and CDR2 LQKENI. V lost 2 bases and J 0 bases, leaving 8 bases between the germline ends. In nucleotides, the CDR3 is TGTGCCAGCTCACCAGCGACCGGCTCTGGAAACACCATATATTTT. Protein product: CASSPATGSGNTIYF.

The V gene is TRBV25-1, the J gene TRBJ2-7; a possible D gene is TRBD2 (5 bases). Per the germline V gene, CDR1 is MGHDK and CDR2 is SYGVNS. The CDR3 is 14 amino acids. Trimming removed 0 bases from V and 3 bases from J, with 9 bases in between. The CDR3 coding sequence is TGTGCCAGCAGTGAATATTCGGGATACTACGAGCAGTACTTC. As protein: CASSEYSGYYEQYF.

There are many counts of this clonotype. The chain links TRBV4-2 to TRBJ2-7, with D perhaps matching TRBD1 or TRBD2 (5 bases each). V was clipped by 4 bases and J by 7 bases, with 20 bases between them. Looked up from germline, CDR1 is LGHNA and CDR2 is YNFKEQ. This CDR3 is built from 15 residues. The CDR3 is CASSPEQRGIGEQYF. In DNA form, the CDR3 reads TGTGCCAGCAGCCCCGAACAACGGGGCATTGGGGAGCAGTACTTC.

The table lists this clonotype with many counts. The gene calls are TRBV7-8 and TRBJ2-7, with 9 bases matching TRBD2. CDR1 and CDR2 from the germline V gene are SGHVS and FQNEAQ. The CDR3 totals 17 residues. With V trimmed by 6 bases and J by 3 bases, 15 bases remained unmatched. The CDR3 loop is CASSSPPAGGNLYEQYF. The CDR3 DNA sequence: TGTGCCAGCAGTTCACCTCCGGCGGGGGGGAACCTCTACGAGCAGTACTTC.

The chain uses TRBV4-1 and TRBJ2-2; no clear D gene. CDR1 MGHRA and CDR2 YSYEKL come from the germline V gene. The CDR3 loop spans 16 amino acids. Deletions cut 1 base from V and 3 bases from J, with 12 bases between. The CDR3 DNA reads as TGCGCCAGCAGCCAAGTTGGGGTGTCGGACACCGGGGAGCTGTTTTTT. It encodes CASSQVGVSDTGELFF.

J is TRBJ1-2 and V is TRBV7-9; D perhaps matches TRBD1 (6 bases). Trimming took off 8 bases at V and 6 bases at J, with 19 bases between the two ends. This CDR3 contains 14 residues. Germline V lookup: CDR1 SEHNR, CDR2 FQNEAQ (reference sequence). The CDR3, as DNA: TGTGCCAGCCGCAGGGGTTTTGGGGACGATGGCTACACCTTC. This gives the protein CASRRGFGDDGYTF. The variable domain in full, with the rest retrieved from reference TRBV7-9 and TRBJ1-2, is DTGVSQNPRHKITKRGQNVTFRCDPISEHNRLYWYRQTLGQGPEFLTYFQNEAQLEKSRLLSDRFSAERPKGSFSTLEIQRTEQGDSAMYLCASRRGFGDDGYTFGSGTRLTVV.

V and J are TRBV7-9 and TRBJ2-7, with a possible D match to TRBD1 (6 bases). In germline, CDR1 is SEHNR, CDR2 FQNEAQ (reference sequence). Trimming took 3 bases from V and 2 from J, leaving 11 bases between them. The CDR3 covers 14 residues. CDR3 nucleotides: TGTGCCAGCAGCTTTTGGGGGCCTACCTACGAGCAGTACTTC. Translating gives CASSFWGPTYEQYF.

This clonotype was observed a handful of times. This chain links TRBV7-9 with TRBJ2-7; tentatively, D is TRBD1 (5 bases). Trimming removed 6 bases from V and 3 bases from J, with 15 bases in between. Germline CDR1 SEHNR, CDR2 FQNEAQ (reference sequence). CDR3 length equals 14 residues. The CDR3 DNA is TGTGCCAGCAGTGCAGACAGTTCGAGCTACGAGCAGTACTTC. It specifies CASSADSSSYEQYF.

This rearrangement joins TRBV15 to TRBJ1-1; D remains unclear. The CDR3 length is 12 residues. The V end lost 6 bases, the J end lost 0 bases, and 5 bases lay between the germline ends. The germline V gene encodes CDR1 LNHNV and CDR2 YYDKDF (reference sequence). CDR3 residues: CATSSMNTEAFF. The CDR3 DNA is TGTGCCACCAGTTCCATGAACACTGAAGCTTTCTTT. The complete variable domain, with remaining parts taken from reference TRBV15 and TRBJ1-1, reads DAMVIQNPRYQVTQFGKPVTLSCSQTLNHNVMYWYQQKSSQAPKLLFHYYDKDFNNEADTPDNFQSRRPNTSFCFLDIRSPGLGDTAMYLCATSSMNTEAFFGQGTRLTVV.